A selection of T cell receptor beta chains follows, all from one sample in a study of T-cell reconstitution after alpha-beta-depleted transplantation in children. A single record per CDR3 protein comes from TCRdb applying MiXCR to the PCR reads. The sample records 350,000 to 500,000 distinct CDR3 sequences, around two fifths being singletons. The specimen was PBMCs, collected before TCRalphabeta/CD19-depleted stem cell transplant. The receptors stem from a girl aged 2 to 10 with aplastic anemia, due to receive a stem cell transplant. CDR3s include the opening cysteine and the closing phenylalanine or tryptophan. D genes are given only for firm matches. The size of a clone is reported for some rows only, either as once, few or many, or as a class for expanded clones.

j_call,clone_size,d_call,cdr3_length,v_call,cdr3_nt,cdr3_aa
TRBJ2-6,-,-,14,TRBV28,TGTGCCAGCGGGGACGTCTATCGGGCCAACGTCCTGACTTTC,CASGDVYRANVLTF
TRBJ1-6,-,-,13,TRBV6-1,TGTGCCAGCAGACGGACTGGAAATTCACCCCTCCACTTT,CASRRTGNSPLHF
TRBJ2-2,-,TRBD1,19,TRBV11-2,TGTGCCAGCAGCACCCACCCTCAGACAGGGTACGCGAACACCGGGGAGCTGTTTTTT,CASSTHPQTGYANTGELFF
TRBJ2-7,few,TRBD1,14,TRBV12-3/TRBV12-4,TGTGCCAGCAGTCCGACAGGGGTCCCCTACGAGCAGTACTTC,CASSPTGVPYEQYF
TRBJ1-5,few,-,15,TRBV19,TGTGCCAGTAGTTCCCGAGGGGGGCTTAATCAGCCCCAGCATTTT,CASSSRGGLNQPQHF
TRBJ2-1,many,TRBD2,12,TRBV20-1,TGCAGTGCGTCGGACGGGGGGAATGAGCAGTTCTTC,CSASDGGNEQFF
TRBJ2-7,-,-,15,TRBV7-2,TGTGCCAGCAGCTTGCCGGGGCGGCTCTCCTACGAGCAGTACTTC,CASSLPGRLSYEQYF
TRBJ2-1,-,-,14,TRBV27,TGTGCCAGCAGTTTAGGGACTCAAGGGGAAGGGCAGTTCTTC,CASSLGTQGEGQFF
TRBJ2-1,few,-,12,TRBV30,TGTGCCTGGGAGGGGGTTGGGGGCGAGCAGTTCTTC,CAWEGVGGEQFF
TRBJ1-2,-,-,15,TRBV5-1,TGCGCCAGCAGCTTGGGTGTCATAGGAGGCTATGGCTACACCTTC,CASSLGVIGGYGYTF
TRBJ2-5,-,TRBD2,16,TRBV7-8,TGTGCCAGCAGCCTTGCCTATCTAGCGGAGGAAGAGACCCAGTACTTC,CASSLAYLAEEETQYF
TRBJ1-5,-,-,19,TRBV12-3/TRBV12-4,TGTGCCAGCTGTTTAGATAGATCCACGTGGGGCGAAAGGGTAAAGCCCCAGCATTTT,CASCLDRSTWGERVKPQHF
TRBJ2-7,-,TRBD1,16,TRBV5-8,TGTGCCAGCAGCTTCGGGACAGGGGGCGCCCCCTACGAGCAGTACTTC,CASSFGTGGAPYEQYF
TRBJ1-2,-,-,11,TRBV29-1,TGCAGCGTTGATAAGGGCTATGGCTACACCTTC,CSVDKGYGYTF
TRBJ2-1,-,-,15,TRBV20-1,TGCAGTGCAAAAAGCGGTTCTAACCCCTACAATGAGCAGTTCTTC,CSAKSGSNPYNEQFF
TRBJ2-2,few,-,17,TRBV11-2,TGTGCCAGCAGCTTAGAGCGGGAACGGAGAAACACCGGGGAGCTGTTTTTT,CASSLERERRNTGELFF
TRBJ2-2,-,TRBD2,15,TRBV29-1,TGCAGCGTTGAGGAGCGGGGGAGGAACACCGGGGAGCTGTTTTTT,CSVEERGRNTGELFF
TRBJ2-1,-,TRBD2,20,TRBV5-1,TGCGCCAGCAGCACTACCGGGACAGGGGGACTAGCGGGAGTCTACAATGAGCAGTTCTTC,CASSTTGTGGLAGVYNEQFF
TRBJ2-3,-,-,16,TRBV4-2,TGTGCCAGCAGCCAAGTCCCGGGGGTGGGGACAGATACGCAGTATTTT,CASSQVPGVGTDTQYF
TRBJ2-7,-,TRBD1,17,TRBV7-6,TGTGCCAGCAGCTTAGCCGGGACAGGCGACTATAACCCCGAGCAGTACTTC,CASSLAGTGDYNPEQYF
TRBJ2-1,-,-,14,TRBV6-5,TGTGCCAGCAGTTACCGATCCCCCTTGGTGGAGCAGTTCTTC,CASSYRSPLVEQFF
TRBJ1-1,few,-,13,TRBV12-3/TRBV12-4,TGTGCCAGCAGTCGACAGGAGAACACTGAAGCTTTCTTT,CASSRQENTEAFF
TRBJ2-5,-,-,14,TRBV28,TGTGCCAGCAGTCGCCCCCGAGGAGAGGAGACCCAGTACTTC,CASSRPRGEETQYF
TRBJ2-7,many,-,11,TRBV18,TGTGCCAGCTCAGCCCCGGGCGAGCAGTACTTC,CASSAPGEQYF